These 5 T cell receptor beta chains were sequenced from one sample in a study of glioma-infiltrating T cells after dendritic cell vaccination listed by TCRdb under 2016. Library construction relied on the immunoSEQ multiplex PCR assay. TCRdb limited this immuneACCESS table to in-frame rearrangements with V and J called. A share of clones is missing; checked studies link under half to unresolved V genes, and the rest is unexplained. The sample data list tens of thousands of clones, and over 70% of these were observed just once. Under 2.5% of the sample rests with the top ten. Source: blood, taken before dendritic cell vaccination. The receptors come from a human donor with glioblastoma.

This clone was seen a handful of times. The CDR3 nucleotides are TGTGCCACCCACGGTGGCGGGGGAAGCACCGGGGAGCTGTTTTTT. Amino acids: CATHGGGGSTGELFF. The chain recombines TRBV10-3 with TRBJ2-2; 7 nucleotides align to TRBD2. V lost 10 bases, J lost 4 bases, and 12 bases stayed unmatched. Germline CDR1 and CDR2: ENHRY and SYGVKD. The CDR3 length is 15 residues.

The J gene is TRBJ1-5, the V gene TRBV7-9; D remains unclear. V dropped 5 bases and J dropped 2 bases, with 4 bases sitting between them. The CDR3 has 12 residues. In germline, CDR1 is SEHNR, CDR2 FQNEAQ (reference sequence). CDR3 sequence reads: CASSRGNQPQHF. The CDR3 coding sequence is TGTGCCAGCAGCCGGGGCAATCAGCCCCAGCATTTT.

The chain carries TRBV19 and TRBJ2-1; TRBD1 matches 7 bases. With V trimmed by 8 bases and J by 2 bases, 9 bases remained unmatched. CDR1 is LNHDA, CDR2 SQIVND, per germline (reference sequence). This CDR3 is built from 15 residues. The CDR3 here is CASEQQGSTYNEQFF. CDR3 in DNA: TGTGCCAGTGAACAACAGGGGTCAACCTACAATGAGCAGTTCTTC. The variable domain in full, completed from reference TRBV19 and TRBJ2-1, reads DGGITQSPKYLFRKEGQNVTLSCEQNLNHDAMYWYRQDPGQGLRLIYYSQIVNDFQKGDIAEGYSVSREKKESFPLTVTSAQKNPTAFYLCASEQQGSTYNEQFFGPGTRLTVL.

The V and J genes are TRBV5-8 and TRBJ1-1; 9 bases map to TRBD1. Looked up from germline, CDR1 is SGHTS and CDR2 is YDEGEE. With 3 bases clipped from V and 2 bases from J, the junction kept 8 bases outside the gene matches. CDR3 size: 16 residues. The CDR3 DNA reads TGTGCCAGCAGCTCCGGGACAGGGTTGAGAAACACTGAAGCTTTCTTT. Translated: CASSSGTGLRNTEAFF. Supplemented by reference TRBV5-8 and TRBJ1-1, the full variable domain reads EAGVTQSPTHLIKTRGQQATLRCSPISGHTSVYWYQQALGLGLQFLLWYDEGEERNRGNFPPRFSGRQFPNYSSELNVNALELEDSALYLCASSSGTGLRNTEAFFGQGTRLTVV.

J is TRBJ2-5 and V is TRBV4-1; TRBD1 matches 9 bases. CDR1 and CDR2 from the germline V gene are MGHRA and YSYEKL. The ends lost 4 bases at V and 2 bases at J; junction bases unmatched: 8. The CDR3 spans 16 residues. CDR3 residues: CASSRATGGLQETQYF. CDR3 in DNA: TGCGCCAGCAGCCGCGCGACAGGGGGTTTGCAAGAGACCCAGTACTTC.